These 15 T cell receptor beta chains came from one sample sequenced in a study of shared clonotypes between healthy human individuals. TCRdb's copy holds only in-frame clones and misses some; the assay was immunoSEQ multiplex PCR. This table has roughly 1.4 million clones, just under 99% appearing once. The sample comprised naive CD4+ T cells sorted from blood. Subset in this sample: CD45RA+ positively selected. These receptor sequences come from a man aged 25-45 years in good health.

The chain carries TRBV19 and TRBJ2-1; D is uncertain. The CDR3 extends over 13 amino acids. The V gene's germline CDR1 is LNHDA and CDR2 SQIVND (reference sequence). The germline V and J ends were trimmed by 6 bases and 15 bases, with 21 bases remaining between them. The CDR3: CASSNNPSYRRFF. In DNA, the CDR3 is TGTGCCAGTAGCAACAATCCGTCTTATAGGCGGTTCTTC.

The rearrangement joins TRBV2 to TRBJ2-1; TRBD2 aligns across 8 bases. The CDR3 sequence is 15 residues long. CDR1 SNHLY and CDR2 FYNNEI come from the germline V gene. V trimming: 5 bases; J trimming: 0 bases; junction bases outside the gene matches: 3. The DNA for the CDR3 is TGTGCCAGCAGTAGACTAGCGAACTCCTACAATGAGCAGTTCTTC. Its translation: CASSRLANSYNEQFF. The whole variable domain, filled in from reference TRBV2 and TRBJ2-1, reads EPEVTQTPSHQVTQMGQEVILRCVPISNHLYFYWYRQILGQKVEFLVSFYNNEISEKSEIFDDQFSVERPDGSNFTLKIRSTKLEDSAMYFCASSRLANSYNEQFFGPGTRLTVL.

This clone was observed a single time. The chain links TRBV11-3 to TRBJ2-7; D is possibly TRBD1 (6 bases). This CDR3 region has 14 residues. The germline V gene encodes CDR1 SGHNT and CDR2 YENEEA. V was cut by 3 bases and J by 1 base, with 10 bases left in between. The CDR3 DNA sequence: TGTGCCAGCAGCTTGGGGACACCATCCTACGAGCAGTACTTC. The encoded protein is CASSLGTPSYEQYF. The entire variable domain, with the rest obtained from reference TRBV11-3 and TRBJ2-7, is as follows: EAGVVQSPRYKIIEKKQPVAFWCNPISGHNTLYWYLQNLGQGPELLIRYENEEAVDDSQLPKDRFSAERLKGVDSTLKIQPAELGDSAVYLCASSLGTPSYEQYFGPGTRLTVT.

V gene TRBV14 combines with J gene TRBJ2-7; D unresolved. The V gene's germline CDR1 is SGHDN and CDR2 FVKESK. Trimming took 1 base from V and 4 from J, leaving 8 bases between them. The CDR3 is 13 amino acids. The CDR3 loop is CASSQVRSYEQYF. The DNA of the CDR3 is TGTGCCAGCAGCCAAGTACGGAGTTACGAGCAGTACTTC. Full variable domain (missing parts from reference TRBV14 and TRBJ2-7): EAGVTQFPSHSVIEKGQTVTLRCDPISGHDNLYWYRRVMGKEIKFLLHFVKESKQDESGMPNNRFLAERTGGTYSTLKVQPAELEDSGVYFCASSQVRSYEQYFGPGTRLTVT.

V is TRBV19 and J is TRBJ2-2; the D is unclear. Germline CDR1 and CDR2: LNHDA and SQIVND (reference sequence). Trimming pared 6 bases from V and 7 bases from J, leaving 15 bases between. The length of the CDR3 is 14 residues. CDR3 DNA sequence: TGTGCCAGTAGGCTCGGGCCCCCCGGCGGGGAGCTGTTTTTT. Protein sequence: CASRLGPPGGELFF.

A remark on this clone: The identical CDR3 is also encoded by other nucleotide sequences in the sample. The chain couples TRBV28 to TRBJ2-7, with D uncertain. CDR1 is MDHEN and CDR2 is SYDVKM in the germline V gene. Trimming stripped 3 bases from V and 2 bases from J, with 5 bases between. The CDR3 consists of 12 residues. The CDR3 protein is CASSLYPYEQYF. CDR3 sequence (DNA): TGTGCCAGCAGTTTGTATCCCTACGAGCAGTACTTC.

The rearrangement uses TRBV19 and TRBJ2-7; D may be TRBD2 (6 bases). V lost 2 bases and J 1 base, leaving 9 bases between the germline ends. Germline V gene lookup returns CDR1 LNHDA and CDR2 SQIVND (reference sequence). This CDR3 is 14 amino acids long. In DNA form, the CDR3 reads TGTGCCAGTAGTATAAAGGGAGGATCCTACGAGCAGTACTTC. Protein: CASSIKGGSYEQYF.

This chain links TRBV4-1 with TRBJ2-2; D is perhaps TRBD2 (5 bases). The germline V gene has CDR1 MGHRA and CDR2 YSYEKL. The CDR3 runs 16 residues. The germline V and J ends were trimmed by 2 bases and 0 bases, with 10 bases remaining between them. The CDR3 region is CASSQTSGANTGELFF. CDR3 bases: TGCGCCAGCAGCCAAACGAGCGGAGCGAACACCGGGGAGCTGTTTTTT.

The rearrangement uses TRBV5-1 and TRBJ2-7, with 10 positions matching TRBD1. After removal of 2 bases from V and 5 bases from J, the junction contained 1 base not matched to a gene. The CDR3 loop spans 13 amino acids. Germline assignment: CDR1 SGHRS and CDR2 YFSETQ. CDR3 sequence (DNA): TGCGCCAGCAGCTTCGGACAGGGGGACGAGCAGTACTTC. Its protein is CASSFGQGDEQYF.

DNA of the CDR3: TGCGCCAGCAGCTTACTGCCGGGACAGCTATACGAGCAGTACTTC. As protein: CASSLLPGQLYEQYF. This chain links TRBV5-1 with TRBJ2-7; 7 positions match TRBD1. From germline, CDR1 is SGHRS and CDR2 YFSETQ. The trim removed 2 bases at V and 4 bases at J, leaving 9 bases unmatched. The CDR3 sequence is 15 residues long.

V usage is TRBV5-1 and J usage is TRBJ2-1; 8 nucleotides agree with TRBD2. CDR1 and CDR2 from the germline V gene are SGHRS and YFSETQ. The J segment lost 0 bases and the V segment lost 4 bases, leaving 6 bases of the junction unmatched. This CDR3 has 16 residues. The CDR3 here is CASSGISGISYNEQFF. As DNA, the CDR3 is TGCGCCAGCAGCGGAATTAGCGGGATCTCCTACAATGAGCAGTTCTTC.

The chain employs TRBV10-3 and TRBJ1-2; D gene unclear. V was cut by 3 bases and J by 2 bases, with 10 bases left in between. Looked up from germline, CDR1 is ENHRY and CDR2 is SYGVKD. This CDR3 has 14 amino acids. The CDR3 sequence is CAISDETQNYGYTF. As DNA, the CDR3 is TGTGCCATCAGTGATGAGACACAAAACTATGGCTACACCTTC.

The genes are TRBV28 and TRBJ2-3; 8 bases fit TRBD2. Per the germline V gene, CDR1 is MDHEN and CDR2 is SYDVKM. The V and J ends lost 2 bases and 1 base, in that order; junction bases with no gene match: 5. The CDR3 sequence is 16 residues long. As DNA, the CDR3 is TGTGCCAGCAGTTTAGCCTCGCGGGAGGGCACAGATACGCAGTATTTT. Its protein product is CASSLASREGTDTQYF.

This clone came up once. V usage is TRBV10-3 and J usage is TRBJ2-3, with 7 nucleotides matching TRBD2. The CDR3 extends over 14 amino acids. The germline CDR1 and CDR2 sequences are ENHRY and SYGVKD. V was clipped by 10 bases and J by 2 bases; unmatched bases: 9. CDR3 residues: CASWGGPVTDTQYF. CDR3 nucleotide sequence: TGTGCCAGTTGGGGGGGACCTGTCACAGATACGCAGTATTTT.

This sequence joins TRBV28 and TRBJ1-2; D is possibly TRBD1 (5 bases). In germline, CDR1 is MDHEN, CDR2 SYDVKM. The CDR3 runs to 13 residues. V lost 1 base, J lost 4 bases, and 7 bases lay in between. The CDR3 sequence is CASSLYGTYGYTF. The DNA for the CDR3 is TGTGCCAGCAGTTTATACGGGACCTATGGCTACACCTTC.